The T cell receptor (beta chain) under discussion was sequenced for a study of post-analysis software for immune sequencing data. The wider study: The patients showed relapsing-remitting, secondary progressive and progressive-relapsing multiple sclerosis courses.

The junction had 14 bases not matched to a gene; V was cut back by 5 bases and J by 6 bases. Germline-derived CDR1 and CDR2 are SGHTA and FQGNSA. The CDR3 covers 18 residues. Sequencing libraries made from TCR beta cDNA carried unique molecular identifiers. The authors obtained roughly 0.5 million cDNA molecules from roughly 1 to 10 million T cells. TCRdb re-called the PCR reads through MiXCR, storing one row per CDR3 protein. The sample contains about 500,000 distinct CDR3 sequences, approximately 46% of which appear only once. General study points: Same-batch samples co-clustered strongly by F measure. In patients, about five TRBV segments were more frequent than in controls, with TRBV5-6, TRBV5-1 and TRBV20-1 among them. Significantly decreased normalized Chao1 diversity was recorded for multiple sclerosis patients relative to controls.

As for this clonotype: Its antigen is unidentified.

V gene TRBV7-2 combines with J gene TRBJ2-1, with 12 bases aligning to TRBD2. The sequencing input was blood. The sequence was collected from a girl aged 10 to 17 with multiple sclerosis. CDR3 region: CASSPRRRLAGDGNEQFF. The CDR3 DNA is TGTGCCAGCAGCCCTAGACGTCGACTAGCGGGAGACGGCAATGAGCAGTTCTTC. Full variable domain (rest looked up from reference TRBV7-2 and TRBJ2-1): GAGVSQSPSNKVTEKGKDVELRCDPISGHTALYWYRQSLGQGLEFLIYFQGNSAPDKSGLPSDRFSAERTGGSVSTLTIQRTQQEDSAVYLCASSPRRRLAGDGNEQFFGPGTRLTVL.